This T cell receptor (beta chain) was sequenced during a study of cytomegalovirus exposure and HLA in healthy donors. Study-wide findings and caveats: Confirmation in vitro established that a few CMV-associated chains were specific for CMV antigens. Reportedly, cytomegalovirus status was diagnosed with high sensitivity and specificity. The study flagged some 170 TCR beta chains as cytomegalovirus-associated.

The protocol was immunoSEQ multiplex PCR, while the TCRdb copy is restricted to in-frame clones and leaves out a portion. The data contain about 160,000 clones, approximately 90% of them singletons. Concerning this clone: Its antigen is still unknown.

From germline, CDR1 is SGHRS and CDR2 YFSETQ. Trimming cost V 2 bases and J 11 bases; bases outside gene matches: 11. This CDR3 is built from 14 residues. What was sequenced was PBMCs. The TCR originated in a man aged 18 to 30 in good health and CMV-seronegative. The chain recombines TRBV5-1 with TRBJ2-3, with 7 bases matching TRBD2. CDR3 nucleotide sequence: TGCGCCAGCAGCTTTGGTCTAGCGGCGAGGGGGCAGTATTTT. This translates into CASSFGLAARGQYF.